This note documents a single TCR beta chain sequence. This record comes from a study of CD8+ T cells in alopecia areata. Trimming pared 1 base from V and 4 bases from J, leaving 16 bases between. There are 16 residues in the CDR3. Looked up from germline, CDR1 is KGHSH and CDR2 is LQKENI. The treatment was: oral pan-JAK inhibitor, 5-10 mg twice daily. Both peripheral blood and punch biopsies of lesional scalp skin were obtained from patients who had alopecia areata. Extraction and reverse transcription of RNA yielded cDNA as the sequencing template. Sequencing used immunoSEQ multiplex PCR; TCRdb keeps in-frame clones, though not all of them. The sample lists 150,000 to 250,000 clones, more than 45% occurring once.

The receptor was derived from a human donor with alopecia areata. This specimen was CD4+ T cells sorted from blood, taken at week 24, from a patient treated with tofacitinib. The chain combines TRBV18 with TRBJ1-2, with D possibly being TRBD1 (5 bases). The CDR3 DNA sequence: TGTGCCAGCTCACCACAGCCCGAGGGGAAAGGCTATGGCTACACCTTC. It yields the protein CASSPQPEGKGYGYTF.